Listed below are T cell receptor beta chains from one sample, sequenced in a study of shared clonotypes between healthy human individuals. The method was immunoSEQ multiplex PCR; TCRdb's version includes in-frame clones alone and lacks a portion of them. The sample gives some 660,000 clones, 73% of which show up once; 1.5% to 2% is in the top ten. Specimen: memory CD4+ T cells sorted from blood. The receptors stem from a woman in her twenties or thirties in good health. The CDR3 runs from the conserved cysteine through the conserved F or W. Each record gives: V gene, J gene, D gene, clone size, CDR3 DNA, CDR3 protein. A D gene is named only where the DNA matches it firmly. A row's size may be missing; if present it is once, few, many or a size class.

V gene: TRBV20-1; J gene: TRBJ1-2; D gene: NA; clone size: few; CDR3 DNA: TGCAGTGCTAGTTGGCAATATGGCTACACCTTC; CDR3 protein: CSASWQYGYTF
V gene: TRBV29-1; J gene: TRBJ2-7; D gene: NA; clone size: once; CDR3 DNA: TGCAGCGTTGAAGCTTTTGGGGATATGAGTGACGAGCAGTACTTC; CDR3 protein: CSVEAFGDMSDEQYF
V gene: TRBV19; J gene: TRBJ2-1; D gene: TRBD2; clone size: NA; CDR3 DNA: TGTGCCAGTAGGAAGCGGGAGGGCTACAATGAGCAGTTCTTC; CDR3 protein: CASRKREGYNEQFF
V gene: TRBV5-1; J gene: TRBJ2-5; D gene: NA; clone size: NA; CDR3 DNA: TGCGCCAGCAGGCTTGTTACAGGTCAAGAGACCCAGTACTTC; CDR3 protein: CASRLVTGQETQYF
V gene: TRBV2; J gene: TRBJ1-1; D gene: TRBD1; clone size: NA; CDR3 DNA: TGTGCCAGCAGGCGGGACAGCGCGGGGGCTTTCTTT; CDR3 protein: CASRRDSAGAFF
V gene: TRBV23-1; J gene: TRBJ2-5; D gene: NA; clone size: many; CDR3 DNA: TGCGCCAGCAGCGACAAGGGGCGCCGGGGAGGAACCCAGTACTTC; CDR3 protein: CASSDKGRRGGTQYF
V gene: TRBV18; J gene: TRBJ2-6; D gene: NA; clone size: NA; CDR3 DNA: TGTGCCAGCTCACCCGGTCGCTCTGGGGCCAACGTCCTGACTTTC; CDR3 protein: CASSPGRSGANVLTF
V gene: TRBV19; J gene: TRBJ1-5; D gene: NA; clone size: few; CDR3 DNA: TGTGCCAGTAGTGGGACGGGGGCTCAGCCCCAGCATTTT; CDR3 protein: CASSGTGAQPQHF
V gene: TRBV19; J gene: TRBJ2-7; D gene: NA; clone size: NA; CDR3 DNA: TGTGCCAGTAGTGTGCAGGGCGTGGGAGAGCAGTACTTC; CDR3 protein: CASSVQGVGEQYF
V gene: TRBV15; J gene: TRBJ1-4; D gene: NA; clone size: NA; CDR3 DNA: TGTGCCACCAGCAGAGATCCGAGTCGCGAAAAACTGTTTTTT; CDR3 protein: CATSRDPSREKLFF
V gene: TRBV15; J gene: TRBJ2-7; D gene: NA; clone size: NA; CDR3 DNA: TGTGCCACCAGCAGACCATCGGCTCCAAGGGGCGAGCAGTACTTC; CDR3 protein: CATSRPSAPRGEQYF
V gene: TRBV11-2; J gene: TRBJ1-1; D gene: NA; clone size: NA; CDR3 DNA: TGTGCCAGCAGCCCCACCCAACGGCAGAACACTGAAGCTTTCTTT; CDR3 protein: CASSPTQRQNTEAFF
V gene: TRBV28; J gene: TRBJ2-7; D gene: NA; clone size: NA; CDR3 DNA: TGTGCCAGCAGTTCTGAATACGAGCAGTACTTC; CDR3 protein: CASSSEYEQYF
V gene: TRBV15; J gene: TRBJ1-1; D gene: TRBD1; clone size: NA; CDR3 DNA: TGTGCCACCAGCAGGGGGGGGACAGGGAAGACTGAAGCTTTCTTT; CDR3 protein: CATSRGGTGKTEAFF
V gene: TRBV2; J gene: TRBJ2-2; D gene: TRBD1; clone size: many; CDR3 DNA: TGTGCCAGCAGAGGACAGGTCAACACCGGGGAGCTGTTTTTT; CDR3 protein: CASRGQVNTGELFF
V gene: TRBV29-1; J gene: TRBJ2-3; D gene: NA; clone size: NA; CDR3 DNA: TGCAGCGGCCAAGCCTTTGGGGATACGCAGTATTTT; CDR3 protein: CSGQAFGDTQYF
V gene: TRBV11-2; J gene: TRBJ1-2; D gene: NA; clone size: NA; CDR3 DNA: TGTGCCAGCAGCCTCGCAGGGGAGCCAATCGGTGGCTACACCTTC; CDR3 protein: CASSLAGEPIGGYTF
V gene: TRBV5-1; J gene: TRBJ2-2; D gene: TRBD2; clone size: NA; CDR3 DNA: TGCGCCAGCAGCTTTACTAGCGGGAACTCCGGGGAGCTGTTTTTT; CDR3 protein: CASSFTSGNSGELFF
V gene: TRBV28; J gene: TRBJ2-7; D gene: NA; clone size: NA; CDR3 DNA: TGTGCCAGCGGGGGGCAGGGCCACGAGCAGTACTTC; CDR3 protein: CASGGQGHEQYF
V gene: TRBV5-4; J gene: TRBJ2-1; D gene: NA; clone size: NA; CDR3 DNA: TGTGCCAGCAGCCTCCTGATTCGCCTCGATGAGCAGTTCTTC; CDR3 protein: CASSLLIRLDEQFF
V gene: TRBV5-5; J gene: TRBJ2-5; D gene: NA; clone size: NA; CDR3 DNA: TGTGCCAGCAGCTTGGAAAGGGGTCGGGAGACCCAGTACTTC; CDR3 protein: CASSLERGRETQYF
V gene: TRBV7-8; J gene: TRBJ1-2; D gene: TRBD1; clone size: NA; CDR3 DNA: TGTGCCAGCAGCTTAGGAGCACAGGGGTATGGCTACACCTTC; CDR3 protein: CASSLGAQGYGYTF
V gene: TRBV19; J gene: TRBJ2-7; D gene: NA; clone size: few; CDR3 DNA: TGTGCCAGTAATCGTGGGGGGATCACCTACGAGCAGTACTTC; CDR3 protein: CASNRGGITYEQYF
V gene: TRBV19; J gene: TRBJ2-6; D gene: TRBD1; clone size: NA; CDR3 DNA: TGTGCCAGTAGTGCCGACAGGGTCGGGGCCAACGTCCTGACTTTC; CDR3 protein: CASSADRVGANVLTF
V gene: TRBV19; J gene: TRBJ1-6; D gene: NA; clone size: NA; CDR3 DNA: TGTGCCAGCAGACAGAGCTCCTATAATTCACCCCTCCACTTT; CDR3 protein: CASRQSSYNSPLHF
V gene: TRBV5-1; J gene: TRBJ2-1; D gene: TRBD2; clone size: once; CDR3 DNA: TGCGCCAGCAGCTCCGGGACTAGCGGGGTATCCTACAATGAGCAGTTCTTC; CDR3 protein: CASSSGTSGVSYNEQFF
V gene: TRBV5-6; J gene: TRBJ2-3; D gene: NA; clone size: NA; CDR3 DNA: TGTGCCAGCAGCACGGACTCACAAGATACGCAGTATTTT; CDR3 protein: CASSTDSQDTQYF
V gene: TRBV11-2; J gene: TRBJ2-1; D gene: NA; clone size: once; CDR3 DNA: TGTGCCAGCAGCCTAGGAGCAGGGCGGGTGAGCAATGAGCAGTTCTTC; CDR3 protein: CASSLGAGRVSNEQFF
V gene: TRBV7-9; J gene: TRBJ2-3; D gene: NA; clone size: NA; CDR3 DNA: TGTGCCAGCAGCTTAGTCGGAACCACAGATACGCAGTATTTT; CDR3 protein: CASSLVGTTDTQYF
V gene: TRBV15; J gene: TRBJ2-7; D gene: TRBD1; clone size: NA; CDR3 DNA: TGTGCCACCAGCAGAGATGGGACAGCTTACGAGCAGTACTTC; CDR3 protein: CATSRDGTAYEQYF
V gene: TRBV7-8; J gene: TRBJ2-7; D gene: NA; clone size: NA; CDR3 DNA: TGTGCCAGCAGCGCAAGGGACTTTACCTACGAGCAGTACTTC; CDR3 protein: CASSARDFTYEQYF
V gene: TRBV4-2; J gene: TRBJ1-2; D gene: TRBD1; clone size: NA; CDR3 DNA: TGTGCCAGCAGCCAAGAGGCACGGACAGGGGTTGGTGCCTACTATGGCTACACCTTC; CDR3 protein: CASSQEARTGVGAYYGYTF
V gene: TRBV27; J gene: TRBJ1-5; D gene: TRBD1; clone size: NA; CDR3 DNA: TGTGCCAGCAGTCACGACAGGGGTTACAATCAGCCCCAGCATTTT; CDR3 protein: CASSHDRGYNQPQHF
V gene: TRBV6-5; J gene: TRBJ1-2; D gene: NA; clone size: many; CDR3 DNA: TGTGCCAGCAGTTACTCGGAGAGCACGCGAGATGGCTACACCTTC; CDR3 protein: CASSYSESTRDGYTF
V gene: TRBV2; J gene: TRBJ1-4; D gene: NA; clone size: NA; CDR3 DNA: TGTGCCAGCAGATTACAGCCAACTAATGAAAAACTGTTTTTT; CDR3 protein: CASRLQPTNEKLFF
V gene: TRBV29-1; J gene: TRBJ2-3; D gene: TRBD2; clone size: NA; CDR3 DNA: TGCGGCCACACAGCGGGAGCGGATACGCAGTATTTT; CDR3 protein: CGHTAGADTQYF
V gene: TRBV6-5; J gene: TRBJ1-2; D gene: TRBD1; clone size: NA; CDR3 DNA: TGTGCCAGCAGTTACATCGGGACAGGGGGTTATGGCTACACCTTC; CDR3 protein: CASSYIGTGGYGYTF
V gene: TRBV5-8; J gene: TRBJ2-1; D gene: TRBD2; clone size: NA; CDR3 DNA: TGTGCCAGCAGCTTGCGTACTAGCGGGAGGGTTAATGAGCAGTTCTTC; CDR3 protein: CASSLRTSGRVNEQFF
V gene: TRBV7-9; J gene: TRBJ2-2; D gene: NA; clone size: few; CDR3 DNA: TGTGCCAGCAGCTTAACCACTGGGTCCGGGGAGCTGTTTTTT; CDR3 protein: CASSLTTGSGELFF
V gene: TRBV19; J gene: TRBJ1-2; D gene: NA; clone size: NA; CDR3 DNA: TGTGCCAGTAGTCCCCAAACGGGCAGGGAGGATGGCTACACCTTC; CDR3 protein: CASSPQTGREDGYTF
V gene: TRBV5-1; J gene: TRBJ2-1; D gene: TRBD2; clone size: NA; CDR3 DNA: TGCGCCAGCAGCCCAGGACTAGCGGGAGAGGTCCCGCATGAGCAGTTCTTC; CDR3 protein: CASSPGLAGEVPHEQFF
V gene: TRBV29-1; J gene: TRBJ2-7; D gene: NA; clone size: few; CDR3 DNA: TGCAGCGTTGAAACTCCGGGACACGGGTCCTACGAGCAGTACTTC; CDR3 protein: CSVETPGHGSYEQYF